The 32 T cell receptor beta chains presented below share a single source sample, sequenced in a study of blood T cell repertoires in COVID-19. Profiling relied on immunoSEQ multiplex PCR, and the TCRdb table lists in-frame clones only, not all of them. In the table there are around 100,000 clones, 90% of which are singletons. The sample comprised peripheral blood. The receptors here all came from a man in his fifties or sixties with acute or convalescent COVID-19.

A remark on this clone: Different DNA sequences within this sample yield the same CDR3. The gene calls are TRBV6-1 and TRBJ2-1; TRBD2 matches at 8 bases. Germline V gene data show CDR1 as MNHNS and CDR2 as SASEGT. The junction had 10 bases not matched to a gene; V was cut back by 3 bases and J by 3 bases. The CDR3 spans 17 residues. As DNA, the CDR3 is TGTGCCAGCAGTGAGCCGGATCTAGCGGGCCTCTACAATGAGCAGTTCTTC. This sequence encodes CASSEPDLAGLYNEQFF.

This rearrangement joins TRBV19 to TRBJ1-6; 8 positions agree with TRBD1. The CDR3 extends over 14 amino acids. The V gene's germline CDR1 is LNHDA and CDR2 SQIVND (reference sequence). J gave up 5 bases and V 7 bases, and 4 bases lay outside the gene matches. The CDR3 nucleotides are TGTGCCAGTACCTCAGGGGGCAATAATTCACCCCTCCACTTT. Protein product: CASTSGGNNSPLHF.

This chain links TRBV24-1 with TRBJ2-1; a possible D gene is TRBD2 (6 bases). The CDR3 is made up of 16 amino acids. Deletions cut 3 bases from V and 7 bases from J, with 18 bases between. Germline CDR1 and CDR2: KGHDR and SFDVKD. The CDR3 sequence is CATSDQRLVTRNEQFF. CDR3 DNA: TGTGCCACCAGTGATCAAAGACTAGTTACGAGGAATGAGCAGTTCTTC.

V is TRBV6-5 and J is TRBJ1-2; 11 nucleotides match TRBD1. In germline, CDR1 is MNHEY, CDR2 SVGAGI. Germline trimming cut 1 base from V and 4 bases from J; bases unmatched to any gene: 5. This CDR3 spans 16 amino acids. This chain's CDR3 is CASSYLRTGGPYGYTF. CDR3 in DNA: TGTGCCAGCAGTTACTTGAGGACAGGGGGCCCCTATGGCTACACCTTC.

For the CDR3, the DNA is TGTGCCAGCTCACCAACAATGAACACTGAAGCTTTCTTT. This translates into CASSPTMNTEAFF. This chain uses TRBV18 with TRBJ1-1; D remains ambiguous. There are 13 residues in the CDR3. Trimming stripped 2 bases from V and 0 bases from J, with 4 bases between. Germline V lookup: CDR1 KGHSH, CDR2 LQKENI.

The chain joins TRBV30 to TRBJ2-3; 10 bases are shared with TRBD2. V shed 0 bases, J shed 2 bases, and the junction held 5 bases outside the gene matches. The germline V gene encodes CDR1 GTSNPN and CDR2 SVGIG (reference sequence). The CDR3 has 16 amino acids. The CDR3 sequence is CAWSVNLAGVTDTQYF. Written as DNA, the CDR3 is TGTGCCTGGAGTGTAAACCTAGCGGGAGTCACAGATACGCAGTATTTT.

V gene TRBV18 combines with J gene TRBJ1-1; 7 positions agree with TRBD1. CDR1 is KGHSH, CDR2 LQKENI, per germline. The V and J ends lost 3 bases and 4 bases, in that order; junction bases with no gene match: 2. The CDR3 is 13 amino acids. The CDR3 is CASSPAGGTEAFF. In nucleotides, the CDR3 is TGTGCCAGCTCACCTGCAGGGGGCACTGAAGCTTTCTTT. Supplemented by reference TRBV18 and TRBJ1-1, the full variable domain reads NAGVMQNPRHLVRRRGQEARLRCSPMKGHSHVYWYRQLPEEGLKFMVYLQKENIIDESGMPKERFSAEFPKEGPSILRIQQVVRGDSAAYFCASSPAGGTEAFFGQGTRLTVV.

V is TRBV6-2 or TRBV6-3 and J is TRBJ2-2; 13 bases line up with TRBD2. CDR1 is MNHEY and CDR2 is SVGEGT in the germline V gene. This CDR3 comprises 19 residues. J gave up 10 bases and V 3 bases, and 17 bases lay outside the gene matches. CDR3 residues: CASSYLVGSGTSGIEELFF. The CDR3 coding sequence is TGTGCCAGCAGTTATCTAGTCGGTTCCGGGACTAGCGGGATCGAGGAGCTGTTTTTT.

The chain carries TRBV27 and TRBJ2-7, with 7 bases fitting TRBD1. The CDR3 spans 14 residues. Germline V gives CDR1 MNHEY, CDR2 SMNVEV (reference sequence). V shed 6 bases and J 6 bases; nucleotides not matched to a gene: 11. The CDR3 DNA reads TGTGCCAGCAGAAACAGGGGATTCTCCATCGAGCAGTACTTC. Translating gives CASRNRGFSIEQYF.

The chain links TRBV6-5 to TRBJ1-4; D is perhaps TRBD1 (5 bases). V dropped 0 bases and J dropped 8 bases, with 10 bases sitting between them. This CDR3 is built from 14 residues. Germline assignment: CDR1 MNHEY and CDR2 SVGAGI. CDR3 amino acids: CASSYSQGREKLFF. The DNA for the CDR3 is TGTGCCAGCAGTTACTCGCAGGGAAGAGAAAAACTGTTTTTT.

This chain links TRBV7-2 with TRBJ1-4; 9 bases fit TRBD1. Germline V CDR1 and CDR2: SGHTA, FQGNSA. V lost 3 bases and J lost 6; bases outside the gene matches: 5. The CDR3 loop spans 15 amino acids. Here the CDR3 reads CASSLLGQGDEKLFF. CDR3 coding DNA: TGTGCCAGCAGCTTGCTGGGACAGGGCGATGAAAAACTGTTTTTT.

The J gene is TRBJ2-1, the V gene TRBV6-6, with a tentative D call TRBD1 (8 bases). Germline CDR1 is MNHNY and CDR2 is SVGAGI (reference sequence). V lost 6 bases to trimming and J lost 9 bases, with 12 bases between them. The CDR3 is made up of 12 amino acids. The CDR3 protein is CASSYRGGEQFF. The CDR3 nucleotides are TGTGCCAGCAGCTACAGGGGGGGTGAGCAGTTCTTC.

CDR3: CATSRADRGKQPQHF. DNA for the CDR3: TGTGCCACCAGCAGGGCTGACAGGGGGAAACAGCCCCAGCATTTT. The chain uses TRBV15 and TRBJ1-5; 9 positions agree with TRBD1. The CDR3 loop spans 15 amino acids. V lost 3 bases, J lost 7 bases, and 7 bases stayed unmatched. Germline V CDR1 and CDR2: LNHNV, YYDKDF (reference sequence).

Only one count was recorded for this clone. The chain links TRBV21-1 to TRBJ1-2; the table's D call TRBD1 went unverified against the DNA. TRBV21-1 is a pseudogene locus. This CDR3 is 13 amino acids long. The CDR3 bases are TGTGCCAGCAGCTCGTGGGACAGGGATGGCTACACCTTC. Its protein is CASSSWDRDGYTF.

The chain recombines TRBV9 with TRBJ2-3; D is uncertain. V lost 4 bases to trimming and J lost 2 bases, with 8 bases between them. The CDR3 runs 13 residues. CDR1 SGDLS and CDR2 YYNGEE come from the germline V gene. The CDR3 DNA is TGTGCCAGCAGCCCCCAGGTCACAGATACGCAGTATTTT. Translation gives CASSPQVTDTQYF.

This clone is a singleton in its sample. The J gene is TRBJ2-6, the V gene TRBV9; tentative D call: TRBD2 (5 bases). The V and J ends lost 0 bases and 0 bases respectively, with 7 bases between them. Germline V lookup: CDR1 SGDLS, CDR2 YYNGEE. The CDR3 loop spans 16 amino acids. This CDR3 is CASSVGGGSGANVLTF. The CDR3 DNA sequence: TGTGCCAGCAGCGTAGGAGGAGGCTCTGGGGCCAACGTCCTGACTTTC. The entire variable domain, with the rest obtained from reference TRBV9 and TRBJ2-6, is as follows: DSGVTQTPKHLITATGQRVTLRCSPRSGDLSVYWYQQSLDQGLQFLIQYYNGEERAKGNILERFSAQQFPDLHSELNLSSLELGDSALYFCASSVGGGSGANVLTFGAGSRLTVL.

The chain carries TRBV2 and TRBJ2-3, with D perhaps TRBD1 (5 bases). The CDR3 consists of 17 residues. Trimming removed 1 base at V and 3 bases at J, with 17 bases between. Germline V CDR1 and CDR2: SNHLY, FYNNEI. The CDR3 loop reads CASSEVTDTLGTDTQYF. Here the CDR3 DNA reads TGTGCCAGCAGTGAAGTCACGGACACCCTAGGGACAGATACGCAGTATTTT.

This clone was found a few times. V and J are TRBV6-2 or TRBV6-3 and TRBJ1-3; D perhaps matches TRBD1 (5 bases). Germline lookup yields CDR1 MNHEY and CDR2 SVGEGT. The CDR3 runs to 14 residues. V lost 5 bases and J lost 0, with 8 bases in between. CDR3: CASSGAYSGNTIYF. CDR3 nucleotide sequence: TGTGCCAGCAGTGGGGCCTACTCTGGAAACACCATATATTTT.

The chain uses TRBV5-5 and TRBJ2-7; the match to TRBD1 covers 9 bases. The CDR3 sequence is 15 residues long. The germline V gene has CDR1 SGHKS and CDR2 YYEKEE (reference sequence). With V trimmed by 4 bases and J by 2 bases, 7 bases remained unmatched. The CDR3 region has the DNA TGTGCCAGCAGCAAGACAGGGGGAAGGACCTACGAGCAGTACTTC. This encodes CASSKTGGRTYEQYF.

The chain carries TRBV7-9 and TRBJ2-1, with 9 bases fitting TRBD2. The CDR3 contains 15 residues. Germline V gene sequence: CDR1 SEHNR, CDR2 FQNEAQ (reference sequence). V shed 5 bases, J shed 6 bases, and the junction held 8 bases outside the gene matches. The DNA of the CDR3 is TGTGCCAGCAGCCTACCGGGACTAGCTGGCAATGAGCAGTTCTTC. Translated, it gives CASSLPGLAGNEQFF.

V usage is TRBV6-5 and J usage is TRBJ2-4; 11 bases align to TRBD1. V lost 2 bases, J lost 4 bases, and 4 bases stayed unmatched. The CDR3 totals 16 residues. Germline V gene data show CDR1 as MNHEY and CDR2 as SVGAGI. The CDR3 is CASSYIGQGAKNIQYF. In nucleotides, the CDR3 is TGTGCCAGCAGTTACATTGGACAGGGGGCAAAAAACATTCAGTACTTC.

The CDR3 loop reads CAISYDRGGTEAFF. The CDR3 DNA sequence: TGTGCCATCAGTTATGACAGGGGGGGCACTGAAGCTTTCTTT. The chain is built from TRBV10-3 and TRBJ1-1, with 9 positions matching TRBD1. Germline values: CDR1 ENHRY, CDR2 SYGVKD. With V trimmed by 5 bases and J by 4 bases, 5 bases remained unmatched. The CDR3 is 14 residues long.

This chain uses TRBV2 with TRBJ2-5; 7 nucleotides match TRBD1. The CDR3 is made up of 16 amino acids. The V gene end was trimmed by 6 bases and the J gene end by 5 bases; junction bases not matched to a gene: 15. The V gene's germline CDR1 is SNHLY and CDR2 FYNNEI. The CDR3 loop reads CASSGRRTGVGETQYF. The DNA of the CDR3 is TGTGCCAGCAGCGGAAGACGGACAGGTGTCGGGGAGACCCAGTACTTC.

This chain uses TRBV5-4 with TRBJ2-1; 9 nucleotides match TRBD2. Germline assignment: CDR1 SGHNT and CDR2 YYREEE (reference sequence). J was trimmed by 5 bases and V by 3 bases; bases with no gene match: 9. The length of the CDR3 is 16 residues. The chain's CDR3 is CASSWGPGLANNEQFF. The CDR3 region has the DNA TGTGCCAGCAGCTGGGGTCCCGGACTAGCGAACAATGAGCAGTTCTTC.

Concerning this clone: Other DNA sequences in the same sample also yield this CDR3. The chain employs TRBV18 and TRBJ1-3, with TRBD1 identical over 7 bases. V lost 3 bases to trimming and J lost 4 bases; unmatched junction nucleotides: 3. The V gene's germline CDR1 is KGHSH and CDR2 LQKENI. This CDR3 region has 14 residues. CDR3 sequence (DNA): TGTGCCAGCTCACCTACAGGGGCCGGAAACACCATATATTTT. Encoded protein: CASSPTGAGNTIYF.

The chain recombines TRBV3-1 (or the pseudogene TRBV3-2) with TRBJ2-3; 9 bases match TRBD2. The V gene's germline CDR1 is LGHDT and CDR2 YNNKEL (reference sequence). This CDR3 contains 14 residues. With 1 base clipped from V and 7 bases from J, the junction kept 3 bases outside the gene matches. CDR3 sequence (DNA): TGTGCCAGCAGCCAAGTAGCGGGAGCATATACGCAGTATTTT. It is translated as CASSQVAGAYTQYF.

The chain has TRBV4-1 and TRBJ2-1; D not resolved. The V end was cut by 1 base, the J end by 2 bases, with 12 bases between. The CDR3 contains 16 residues. CDR1 and CDR2 (germline): MGHRA, YSYEKL. CDR3 nucleotide sequence: TGCGCCAGCAGCCAAGTTGATCTAGTAACCTACAATGAGCAGTTCTTC. Protein product: CASSQVDLVTYNEQFF.

The V call is TRBV10-3, the J call TRBJ2-7; a possible D gene is TRBD1 (6 bases). CDR1 and CDR2 from the germline V gene are ENHRY and SYGVKD. V gave up 11 bases and J gave up 1 base, with 15 bases separating them. CDR3 length: 13 residues. The CDR3 bases are TGTGCCGCTCAACGGACAGTATCCTACGAGCAGTACTTC. It translates to CAAQRTVSYEQYF.

This sequence joins TRBV2 and TRBJ2-3, with 8 bases that match TRBD2. The CDR3 is 17 residues long. The V segment lost 10 bases and the J segment 2 bases; nucleotides outside the gene matches: 17. Germline V gives CDR1 SNHLY, CDR2 FYNNEI. CDR3 sequence: CATSGPGAGVSTDTQYF. DNA for the CDR3: TGTGCCACCTCGGGCCCCGGAGCGGGAGTTTCCACAGATACGCAGTATTTT.

This sequence joins TRBV7-9 and TRBJ1-3; a weak D match, TRBD1 (6 bases). This CDR3 spans 16 amino acids. Germline CDR1 is SEHNR and CDR2 is FQNEAQ (reference sequence). V was cut by 5 bases and J by 4 bases, with 18 bases left in between. The CDR3 protein is CASSPSGGGSGNTIYF. The CDR3 DNA reads as TGTGCCAGCAGCCCCTCCGGGGGGGGCTCAGGAAACACCATATATTTT.

V is TRBV14 and J is TRBJ1-2, with D unclear. V lost 6 bases to trimming and J lost 1 base, with 3 bases between them. The CDR3 totals 11 residues. Looked up from germline, CDR1 is SGHDN and CDR2 is FVKESK. The DNA for the CDR3 is TGTGCCAGCAGGAGTAACTATGGCTACACCTTC. Translating gives CASRSNYGYTF.

The chain links TRBV12-3 or TRBV12-4 to TRBJ1-5, with D possibly TRBD1 on 5 matching bases. V was pared by 5 bases and J by 15 bases, with 14 bases between. The CDR3 has 11 amino acids. This CDR3 is CASSVQGGLHF. Here the CDR3 DNA reads TGTGCCAGCAGTGTTCAGGGAGGCTTGCATTTT.